The source of this T cell receptor (beta chain) is a study of T-cell reconstitution after alpha-beta-depleted transplantation in children (dated by TCRdb to 2016 to 2018). Background for the entire study: The study quantitatively tracked T-cell immune reconstitution after TCRalphabeta/CD19-depleted allogeneic hematopoietic cell transplantation in children using TCR repertoire profiling. General conclusions and limits of the study: The apparently early alphabetaT-cell count recovery about two months after transplant was reportedly dependent on only several hundred rapidly expanded clones derived from non-depleted graft cells. Hyperexpanded clone frequencies declined over subsequent months; after one year, T-cell counts and TCRbeta diversity were mostly attributed to newly produced T cells. The high TCRbeta diversity at day 60 in some patients was ascribed to recipient T cells and intrathymic progenitors that had survived conditioning.

Library prep was done by PCR. Sequencing used an Illumina HiSeq 2500. Molecular barcoding was employed in the preparation of TCR libraries, with unique molecular identifiers being used to normalize TCRbeta repertoire quantification. Through fastp at Q25 and MiXCR, TCRdb rebuilt clones from the public reads, retaining in-frame beta chains. A single entry per CDR3 protein holds the most common genes and DNA from its merged rows. The sample table shows roughly 82,000 distinct CDR3 sequences, and less than 15% are seen once. The ten most abundant clones make up 27% of the sample. CDR1 is given as SGHTA and CDR2 as FQGNSA, both from the germline V gene. Trimming at the junction amounts to 1 base on V and 4 bases on J, and the germline ends lie 7 bases apart. The CDR3 contains 13 residues, cysteine and phenylalanine counted. Only the CDR3 portion is preserved as DNA: 39 bases, with reading frame beginning at the first base.

The treatment or condition label corresponds to: allogeneic hematopoietic cell transplantation with graft depleted of TCRalphabeta T cells and CD19 B cells. Transplant recipients were children who received TCRalphabeta/CD19-depleted allogeneic hematopoietic cell grafts. As for this clonotype: What antigen it recognizes has not been identified. Nothing much larger sits one base from this clone, and base qualities are not available.

The V and J genes are TRBV7-2 and TRBJ1-2; confidence is insufficient to name the D gene. The source of this sequence is a male patient aged 2 to 9 who had a stem cell transplant for acute lymphoblastic leukemia, so the T cells may come from the graft donor. Material: PBMCs, mostly from graft donor cells, obtained 180 days after TCRalphabeta/CD19-depleted stem cell transplant. The DNA sequence is TGTGCCAGCAGCTTAGAAAGGGTCTATGGCTACACCTTC. The resulting protein is CASSLERVYGYTF.